Below are 4 T cell receptor beta chains sequenced from a single sample in a study of beta chain features in type 1 diabetes. The sequenced template was cDNA made from the entire isolated RNA. Generated by immunoSEQ multiplex PCR, the TCRdb table keeps only in-frame clones and is missing some. The table lists approximately 250,000 clones, 9.6% of them singletons. The sample was naive CD4+ T cells from blood. The receptors come from a young woman in good health.

This clone was seen a few times. The chain links TRBV6-5 to TRBJ1-2, with no clear D. CDR3 length equals 13 residues. V was shortened by 6 bases and J by 8 bases, with 16 bases between the two germline ends. Looked up from germline, CDR1 is MNHEY and CDR2 is SVGAGI. The CDR3 DNA sequence: TGTGCCAGCAGAGCTCGTGAAATCGGGGGCTACACCTTC. It is translated as CASRAREIGGYTF.

This clone was counted only a few times. The rearrangement uses TRBV18 and TRBJ1-4, with 9 bases that match TRBD1. The V gene's germline CDR1 is KGHSH and CDR2 LQKENI. CDR3 length equals 18 residues. V dropped 2 bases and J dropped 2; count of bases not matched to a gene: 9. Here the CDR3 DNA reads TGTGCCAGCTCACCATGGCCCCGACAGGGGGTGACTAATGAAAAACTGTTTTTT. Translating gives CASSPWPRQGVTNEKLFF. The complete variable domain, with remaining parts taken from reference TRBV18 and TRBJ1-4, reads NAGVMQNPRHLVRRRGQEARLRCSPMKGHSHVYWYRQLPEEGLKFMVYLQKENIIDESGMPKERFSAEFPKEGPSILRIQQVVRGDSAAYFCASSPWPRQGVTNEKLFFGSGTQLSVL.

The CDR3 protein is CASGAQPQHF. The DNA of the CDR3 is TGTGCCAGCGGGGCGCAGCCCCAGCATTTT. The V call is TRBV28, the J call TRBJ1-5, with a weak D call TRBD1 (5 bases). This CDR3 contains 10 residues. The ends were cut back, 8 bases at V and 7 bases at J, with 6 bases in the middle. CDR1 is MDHEN, CDR2 SYDVKM, per germline.

This chain joins TRBV18 and TRBJ1-2; D might be TRBD1 (5 bases). Trimming stripped 3 bases from V and 2 bases from J, with 7 bases between. The CDR3 has 13 residues. Germline lookup yields CDR1 KGHSH and CDR2 LQKENI. The CDR3 region is CASSPQGNYGYTF. CDR3 DNA: TGTGCCAGCTCACCGCAGGGCAACTATGGCTACACCTTC.